This T cell receptor beta chain was recovered during a study of T cell clonotyping in hematopoietic cell transplantation. Study-level findings and limits: Graft donor and pretransplant recipient Inverse Simpson Index values predicted broader posttransplant TCR diversity.

Trimming shortened V by 5 bases and J by 4 bases, and 17 bases separated the two germline ends. CDR3 length: 15 amino acids. CDR1 is SEHNR and CDR2 is FQNEAQ in the germline V gene (reference sequence). A remark on this clone: What it binds is unknown.

Generated by immunoSEQ multiplex PCR, the TCRdb table keeps only in-frame clones and is missing some. The repertoire holds around 17,000 clones, with 70% to 90% as singletons. Recipient blood drawn about 28 days pretransplant and days 30, 100, 180 after. The sample was PBMCs, taken 100 days after allogeneic stem cell transplant. The TCR comes from a male patient between 60 and 69 years old who had an allogeneic stem cell transplant from a related donor, so the T cells may come from the graft donor. Some clones in this sample may be carry-over from other donors' samples. V and J are TRBV7-9 and TRBJ1-2; no clear D. The CDR3: CASSQDRAGIYGYTF. The DNA for the CDR3 is TGTGCCAGCAGCCAAGACCGGGCAGGAATCTATGGCTACACCTTC.